The clone carrying this T cell receptor beta chain was found once. The target antigen is unknown. The CDR3 loop spans 17 amino acids. The germline V gene has CDR1 MRHNA and CDR2 SNTAGT. The table came from immunoSEQ multiplex PCR; TCRdb's copy has only in-frame clones and leaves some out. The data contain about 40,000 clones, about 63% of them singletons. This sample stems from a study of vaccination effects on CD4 cells after COVID-19. Study at large: Ahead of sequencing, the ViraFEST assay grew antigen-specific CD4+ T cells using viral peptide pools.

Investigators separated out CD4+ T cells once around nine days of culture had passed. Participants got two doses of BNT162b2 or mRNA-1273 vaccine. Study-level findings and limits: Marked clonal contraction was seen in infection- and vaccine-induced clones late after vaccination.

This TCR came from a human donor who received a COVID-19 vaccine. The gene calls are TRBV6-4 and TRBJ1-1; a weak D match, TRBD1 (5 bases). The sample was CD4+ T cells from PBMCs cultured without peptide, taken after COVID-19 vaccination. CDR3 nucleotide sequence: TGTGCAACACGCGAGACAACAGGAGGCCATGGGGACACTGAAGCTTTCTTT. Protein product: CATRETTGGHGDTEAFF.